One and the same sample provided the 9 T cell receptor beta chains below, sequenced in a study of CD8 T cells in ankylosing spondylitis. One entry per CDR3 protein, called by TCRdb with MiXCR from the 5' RACE reads. The sample records some 220,000 distinct CDR3 sequences, less than 9.5% being singletons. The sample taken for sequencing was blood, either unsorted or a sorted T cell fraction (not recorded which). The receptors were gathered from a female donor with ankylosing spondylitis or in good health (not recorded which).

This clonotype has at least ten counts. J is TRBJ2-5 and V is TRBV9, with D uncertain. Per germline, CDR1 SGDLS and CDR2 YYNGEE. The CDR3 has 13 residues. Trimming removed 4 bases at V and 5 bases at J, with 12 bases between. The CDR3 loop reads CASSPPRAETQYF. The CDR3 DNA follows: TGTGCCAGCAGCCCCCCAAGGGCGGAGACCCAGTACTTC.

This clonotype was seen ten or more times. The genes are TRBV29-1 and TRBJ2-7; 9 bases are a match to TRBD1. The CDR3 is made up of 13 amino acids. J gave up 6 bases and V 5 bases, and 8 bases lay outside the gene matches. Germline-derived CDR1 and CDR2 are SQVTM and ANQGSEA. CDR3 loop: CSVTGTGLGEQYF. As DNA, the CDR3 is TGCAGCGTTACCGGGACAGGGCTAGGCGAGCAGTACTTC.

This clonotype was counted ten times or more. V is TRBV20-1 and J is TRBJ2-3, with D possibly being TRBD2 (6 bases). Per the germline V gene, CDR1 is DFQATT and CDR2 is SNEGSKA (reference sequence). This CDR3 comprises 14 residues. The ends were cut back, 3 bases at V and 6 bases at J, with 16 bases in the middle. The CDR3 region is CSASRSGLGDTQYF. As DNA, the CDR3 is TGCAGTGCTAGTCGAAGCGGGCTAGGGGATACGCAGTATTTT.

This rearrangement joins TRBV29-1 to TRBJ2-1; 14 bases are shared with TRBD2. CDR3 length equals 13 residues. V dropped 8 bases and J dropped 10; count of bases not matched to a gene: 7. Germline lookup yields CDR1 SQVTM and CDR2 ANQGSEA. As DNA, the CDR3 is TGCAGCTCCGGGACTAGCGGGAGTGAGGAGCAGTTCTTC. This gives the protein CSSGTSGSEEQFF.

The table lists this clonotype with many counts. The V call is TRBV27, the J call TRBJ2-2; 8 bases match TRBD2. V lost 2 bases to trimming and J lost 6 bases; unmatched junction nucleotides: 5. The germline CDR1 and CDR2 sequences are MNHEY and SMNVEV (reference sequence). The CDR3 sequence is 15 residues long. The CDR3 protein is CASSLSGSGPGELFF. In DNA form, the CDR3 reads TGTGCCAGCAGTTTAAGCGGGAGCGGTCCCGGGGAGCTGTTTTTT.

This clonotype has a count of ten or more. The chain is built from TRBV10-3 and TRBJ2-7, with D perhaps TRBD1 or TRBD2 (5 bases each). Germline assignment: CDR1 ENHRY and CDR2 SYGVKD. V was cut by 4 bases and J by 5 bases, with 15 bases left in between. The CDR3 has 14 residues. The CDR3 bases are TGTGCCATCAGTGTAGGGTCCGAGGGGCACGAGCAGTACTTC. Protein: CAISVGSEGHEQYF.

This clonotype was seen only a few times. This rearrangement joins TRBV7-9 to TRBJ2-7; the D gene is possibly TRBD1 (6 bases). The V and J ends lost 1 base and 2 bases respectively, with 18 bases between them. The CDR3 is 17 amino acids. Looked up from germline, CDR1 is SEHNR and CDR2 is FQNEAQ (reference sequence). This CDR3 reads CASSLVSGHLDPYEQYF. The CDR3 coding sequence is TGTGCCAGCAGCTTAGTATCGGGACACCTCGACCCCTACGAGCAGTACTTC.

This clonotype has just a few counts. The V and J genes are TRBV28 and TRBJ2-7, with 11 bases lining up with TRBD2. Germline values: CDR1 MDHEN, CDR2 SYDVKM. After removal of 4 bases from V and 0 bases from J, the junction contained 8 bases not matched to a gene. The CDR3 length is 17 residues. CDR3 DNA: TGTGCCAGCAGTTCTATGCGACTAGCGGGGATCTCCTACGAGCAGTACTTC. This gives the protein CASSSMRLAGISYEQYF. The full variable domain, its missing parts supplied by reference TRBV28 and TRBJ2-7, is DVKVTQSSRYLVKRTGEKVFLECVQDMDHENMFWYRQDPGLGLRLIYFSYDVKMKEKGDIPEGYSVSREKKERFSLILESASTNQTSMYLCASSSMRLAGISYEQYFGPGTRLTVT.

This clonotype was seen once. The chain joins TRBV7-9 to TRBJ2-2; perhaps TRBD2 as D (6 bases). Trimming cost V 2 bases and J 3 bases, with 10 bases left between them. This CDR3 spans 15 amino acids. Germline V gene sequence: CDR1 SEHNR, CDR2 FQNEAQ (reference sequence). CDR3 in DNA: TGTGCCAGCAGCTTAACGGGAGTCCACACCGGGGAGCTGTTTTTT. This gives the protein CASSLTGVHTGELFF.